These 4 T cell receptor beta chains came from one sample sequenced in a study of cytomegalovirus exposure and HLA in healthy donors. Method: immunoSEQ multiplex PCR; TCRdb's copy keeps in-frame clones and lacks some. The sample contains a few hundred thousand clones, roughly 89% of which appear only once. The sequenced sample consisted of PBMCs. The receptor source for this set is a woman aged 18-30 years in good health and CMV-seronegative.

This sequence joins TRBV28 and TRBJ2-1, with D possibly matching TRBD2 (6 bases). Trimming removed 4 bases at V and 0 bases at J, with 13 bases between. From germline, CDR1 is MDHEN and CDR2 SYDVKM. The CDR3 extends over 16 amino acids. CDR3 nucleotide sequence: TGTGCCAGCAGTTCGTGGGGAGCGGGCTCCTACAATGAGCAGTTCTTC. Translation gives CASSSWGAGSYNEQFF.

V and J are TRBV2 and TRBJ1-5; D not resolved. Trimming stripped 8 bases from V and 7 bases from J, with 18 bases between. From germline, CDR1 is SNHLY and CDR2 FYNNEI. The CDR3 sequence is 14 residues long. CDR3 nucleotides: TGTGCCAGCGGTCGCCAGCCAAGCGGGCAGCCCCAGCATTTT. Translating gives CASGRQPSGQPQHF. Using reference TRBV2 and TRBJ1-5 for the parts outside the CDR3, the full variable domain is EPEVTQTPSHQVTQMGQEVILRCVPISNHLYFYWYRQILGQKVEFLVSFYNNEISEKSEIFDDQFSVERPDGSNFTLKIRSTKLEDSAMYFCASGRQPSGQPQHFGDGTRLSIL.

This clone was recorded a few times. V usage is TRBV13 and J usage is TRBJ1-5; D is perhaps TRBD1 (6 bases). Per the germline V gene, CDR1 is PRHDT and CDR2 is FYEKMQ (reference sequence). The CDR3 has 14 amino acids. V dropped 4 bases and J dropped 0 bases, with 7 bases sitting between them. CDR3 protein: CASSSRGSNQPQHF. In nucleotides, the CDR3 is TGTGCCAGCAGCTCCAGGGGTAGCAATCAGCCCCAGCATTTT.

The chain is built from TRBV28 and TRBJ2-6; 8 bases fit TRBD1. CDR1 is MDHEN and CDR2 is SYDVKM in the germline V gene. CDR3 length: 16 amino acids. The V segment lost 5 bases and the J segment 0 bases; nucleotides outside the gene matches: 3. The CDR3 bases are TGTGCCAGCAGTCACGGGACAGGCTCTGGGGCCAACGTCCTGACTTTC. It specifies CASSHGTGSGANVLTF.